Sequencing of this T cell receptor beta chain was carried out in a study of CD4 T cells in relation to SARS-CoV-2 and coronaviruses. At the level of the study: PBMCs were cultured with antigen for roughly 9 days before TCR beta sequencing. Controls used an HIV-1 Nef peptide pool or no peptide.

Before the COVID-19 pandemic, during about 2011-2019, CD4+ T cells were taken from unexposed donors. After roughly ten days of culture, CD4+ T cells were isolated. Unexposed-donor CD4+ T cells were probed with SARS-CoV-2 S/N and four cold-coronavirus spikes, cells permitting. Sequencing used immunoSEQ multiplex PCR; TCRdb keeps in-frame clones, though not all of them. Of about 16,000 clones in the sample, 80% to 85% were seen once. On this clone itself: Its cognate antigen is unknown.

Whole-study results and caveats: Each donor contributed either pre-pandemic or post-infection samples, not both.

This TCR was recovered from a human donor in good health. Sequencing used CD4+ T cells from PBMCs, cultured in vitro.

For the CDR3, the DNA is TGTGCCAGTACAATGAGGCTAGTTTCCTACAATGAGCAGTTCTTC. Protein sequence: CASTMRLVSYNEQFF. J is TRBJ2-1 and V is TRBV19; no clear D gene. The length of the CDR3 is 15 residues. Germline CDR1 reads LNHDA; CDR2 reads SQIVND (reference sequence). Trimming removed 7 bases from V and 1 base from J, with 14 bases in between.